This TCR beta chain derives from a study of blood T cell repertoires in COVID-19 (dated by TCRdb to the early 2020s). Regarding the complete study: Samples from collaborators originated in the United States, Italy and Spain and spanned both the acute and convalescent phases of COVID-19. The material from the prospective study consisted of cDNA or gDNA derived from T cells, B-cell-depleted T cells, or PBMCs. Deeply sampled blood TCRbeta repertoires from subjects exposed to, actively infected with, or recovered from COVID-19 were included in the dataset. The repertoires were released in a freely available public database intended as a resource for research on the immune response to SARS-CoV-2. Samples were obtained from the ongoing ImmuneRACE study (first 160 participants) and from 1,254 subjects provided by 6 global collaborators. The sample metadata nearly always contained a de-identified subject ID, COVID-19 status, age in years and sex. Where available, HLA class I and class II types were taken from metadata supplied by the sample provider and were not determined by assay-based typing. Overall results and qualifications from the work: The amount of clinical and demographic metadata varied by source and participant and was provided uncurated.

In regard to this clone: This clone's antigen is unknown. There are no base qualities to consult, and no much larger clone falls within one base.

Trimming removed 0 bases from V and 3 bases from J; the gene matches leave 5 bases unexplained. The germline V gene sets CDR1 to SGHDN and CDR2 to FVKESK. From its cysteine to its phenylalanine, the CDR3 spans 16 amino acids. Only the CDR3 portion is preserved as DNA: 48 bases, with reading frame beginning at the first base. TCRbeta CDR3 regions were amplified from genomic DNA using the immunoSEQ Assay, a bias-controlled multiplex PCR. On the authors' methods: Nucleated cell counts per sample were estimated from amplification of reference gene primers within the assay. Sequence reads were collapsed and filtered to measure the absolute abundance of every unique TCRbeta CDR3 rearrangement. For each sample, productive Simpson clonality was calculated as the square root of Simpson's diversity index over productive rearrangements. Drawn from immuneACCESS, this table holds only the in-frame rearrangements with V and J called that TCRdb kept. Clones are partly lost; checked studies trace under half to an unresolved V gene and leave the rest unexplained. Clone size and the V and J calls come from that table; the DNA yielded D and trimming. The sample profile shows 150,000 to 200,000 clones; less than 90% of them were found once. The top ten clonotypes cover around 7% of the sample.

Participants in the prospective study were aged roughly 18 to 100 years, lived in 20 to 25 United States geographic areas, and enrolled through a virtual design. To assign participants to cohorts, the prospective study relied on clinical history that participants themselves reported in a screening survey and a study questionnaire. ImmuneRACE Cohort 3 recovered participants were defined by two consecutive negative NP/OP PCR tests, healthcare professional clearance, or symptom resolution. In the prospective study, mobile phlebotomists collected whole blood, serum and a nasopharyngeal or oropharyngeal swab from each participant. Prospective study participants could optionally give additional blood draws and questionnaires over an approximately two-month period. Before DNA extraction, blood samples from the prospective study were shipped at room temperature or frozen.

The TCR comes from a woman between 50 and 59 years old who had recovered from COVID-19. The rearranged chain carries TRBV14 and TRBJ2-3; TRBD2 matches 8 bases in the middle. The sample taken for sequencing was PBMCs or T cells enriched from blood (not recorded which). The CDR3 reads CASSQDPGRGTDTQYF. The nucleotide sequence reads TGTGCCAGCAGCCAAGATCCCGGGAGGGGAACAGATACGCAGTATTTT.